This is a list of T cell receptor beta chains from one sample in a study of cytotoxic CD8 clonotypes in ibrutinib-treated CLL. The data were produced by immunoSEQ multiplex PCR, yet TCRdb's version contains in-frame clones alone and is incomplete. The sample lists about 200,000 clones, roughly 72% occurring once. This material consisted of PBMCs, taken after 24 months of ibrutinib treatment. Receptor source: a human donor with chronic lymphocytic leukemia. CDR3s include the opening cysteine and the closing phenylalanine or tryptophan. Each record gives: clone size, D gene, J gene, V gene, CDR3 protein, CDR3 DNA. The D gene is left open where the match is weak. Where a row states a size, it is once, few, many or the class of an expanded clone; other rows omit it.

>.|.|TRBJ2-7|TRBV19
CASSIDDGTTYEQYF
TGTGCCAGTAGTATAGATGACGGGACGACCTACGAGCAGTACTTC
>.|.|TRBJ1-1|TRBV18
CASSRDRNTEAFF
TGTGCCAGCTCCCGGGACCGGAACACTGAAGCTTTCTTT
>.|TRBD1|TRBJ1-3|TRBV9
CASSGNRGALGNTIYF
TGTGCCAGCAGCGGAAACAGGGGGGCGCTTGGAAACACCATATATTTT
>.|.|TRBJ2-7|TRBV28
CASRRPTGRAYEQYF
TGTGCCAGCAGGCGACCTACAGGGCGGGCCTACGAGCAGTACTTC
>.|.|TRBJ2-1|TRBV5-6
CASSLAFSQQFF
TGTGCCAGCAGCTTGGCCTTCAGCCAGCAGTTCTTC
>.|.|TRBJ1-5|TRBV6-5
CASSYGGANQPQHF
TGTGCCAGCAGTTACGGGGGGGCGAATCAGCCCCAGCATTTT
>few|TRBD2|TRBJ2-5|TRBV13
CASSPTGTSTTQYF
TGTGCCAGCAGCCCGACCGGGACTAGTACAACCCAGTACTTC
>once|.|TRBJ1-5|TRBV15
CATSTGLGNQPQHF
TGTGCCACCAGTACAGGGTTGGGCAATCAGCCCCAGCATTTT
>.|.|TRBJ2-2|TRBV9
CASSKAFREYTGELFF
TGTGCCAGCAGCAAAGCGTTTCGGGAGTACACCGGGGAGCTGTTTTTT
>.|.|TRBJ2-1|TRBV4-2
CASSHGGEQFF
TGTGCCAGCAGCCACGGAGGGGAGCAGTTCTTC
>.|.|TRBJ2-2|TRBV7-2
CASSALGNTGELFF
TGTGCCAGCAGCGCTTTAGGAAACACCGGGGAGCTGTTTTTT
>.|.|TRBJ2-7|TRBV5-1
CASSLLGGRVSYEQYF
TGCGCCAGCAGCTTACTTGGGGGGCGCGTATCCTACGAGCAGTACTTC
>.|TRBD1|TRBJ1-1|TRBV15
CATSRPTGAMRMNTEAFF
TGTGCCACCAGCAGGCCGACAGGGGCAATGAGGATGAACACTGAAGCTTTCTTT
>few|.|TRBJ1-5|TRBV6-1
CASSLSSGVYQPQHF
TGTGCCAGCAGCCTCTCGTCGGGGGTATATCAGCCCCAGCATTTT
>.|TRBD2|TRBJ2-5|TRBV10-3
CATQLSGGQETQYF
TGTGCCACCCAACTTTCGGGAGGCCAAGAGACCCAGTACTTC
>.|.|TRBJ1-5|TRBV5-6
CASSQPPGRYQPQHF
TGTGCCAGCAGCCAACCCCCAGGGAGGTATCAGCCCCAGCATTTT
>.|.|TRBJ2-2|TRBV27
CASSLFGANTGELFF
TGTGCCAGCAGTTTATTTGGAGCGAACACCGGGGAGCTGTTTTTT
>.|TRBD1|TRBJ2-2|TRBV9
CASSVETGGAPGELFF
TGTGCCAGCAGCGTCGAGACAGGGGGCGCACCCGGGGAGCTGTTTTTT
>.|.|TRBJ2-2|TRBV6-5
CASSNRGWGVGELFF
TGTGCCAGCAGCAACCGGGGGTGGGGAGTCGGGGAGCTGTTTTTT
>.|.|TRBJ1-1|TRBV27
CASSLWGQGTEAFF
TGTGCCAGCAGTTTATGGGGGCAAGGCACTGAAGCTTTCTTT
>.|.|TRBJ1-2|TRBV2
CASSELGVNYGYTF
TGTGCCAGCAGTGAATTAGGGGTTAACTATGGCTACACCTTC
>.|.|TRBJ1-5|TRBV25-1
CASSDTDMGGHQPQHF
TGTGCCAGCAGTGATACTGACATGGGCGGGCATCAGCCCCAGCATTTT
>.|TRBD1|TRBJ2-2|TRBV19
CASSDRGTGELFF
TGTGCCAGTAGTGACAGGGGTACCGGGGAGCTGTTTTTT
>few|TRBD1|TRBJ2-7|TRBV4-2
CASSQAGTAISYEQYF
TGTGCCAGCAGCCAAGCCGGGACAGCCATCTCCTACGAGCAGTACTTC
>.|.|TRBJ1-3|TRBV28
CATKRGAGNTIYF
TGTGCCACCAAGAGGGGGGCTGGAAACACCATATATTTT
>.|.|TRBJ1-5|TRBV19
CASTQLAGGNQPQHF
TGTGCCAGTACCCAGCTCGCGGGGGGCAATCAGCCCCAGCATTTT
>few|.|TRBJ1-2|TRBV19
CASSIRTADGYTF
TGTGCCAGTAGTATAAGGACAGCCGACGGCTACACCTTC
>.|.|TRBJ1-2|TRBV2
CASSELGRSLGLGYTF
TGTGCCAGCAGTGAATTAGGCCGGTCCTTGGGTCTTGGCTACACCTTC
>.|TRBD1|TRBJ2-7|TRBV6-1
CASSKWDRTYEQYF
TGTGCCAGCAGTAAGTGGGACAGAACCTACGAGCAGTACTTC
>.|.|TRBJ2-3|TRBV6-5
CASSFAGDTQYF
TGTGCCAGCAGTTTCGCCGGCGATACGCAGTATTTT
>.|TRBD2|TRBJ2-1|TRBV5-4
CASSLLGSGRDEQFF
TGTGCCAGCAGCTTGTTGGGTAGCGGGAGGGATGAGCAGTTCTTC
>few|.|TRBJ1-4|TRBV18
CASSPGEWNEKLFF
TGTGCCAGCTCACCTGGGGAGTGGAATGAAAAACTGTTTTTT
>few|TRBD1|TRBJ1-5|TRBV4-1
CASSQRDRGPQPQHF
TGCGCCAGCAGCCAAAGGGACAGGGGGCCTCAGCCCCAGCATTTT
>few|.|TRBJ2-7|TRBV9
CASSRRDRSSYEQYF
TGTGCCAGCAGTAGGAGGGATCGGAGCTCCTACGAGCAGTACTTC
>.|TRBD2|TRBJ2-3|TRBV29-1
CSVEAGGRLDTQYF
TGCAGCGTTGAGGCGGGAGGGCGGCTAGATACGCAGTATTTT
>once|TRBD1|TRBJ2-5|TRBV7-2
CASSYVPGQEETQYF
TGTGCCAGCAGCTACGTCCCGGGACAGGAAGAGACCCAGTACTTC
>.|.|TRBJ2-1|TRBV4-3
CASSQRTENEQFF
TGCGCCAGCAGCCAACGGACAGAAAATGAGCAGTTCTTC
>.|.|TRBJ2-6|TRBV19
CASMSSSDSGANILTF
TGTGCCAGTATGTCTAGCAGTGACTCTGGGGCCAACATCCTGACTTTC
>.|.|TRBJ1-2|TRBV25-1
CASSFGVFYGYTF
TGTGCCAGCTCCTTTGGGGTTTTCTATGGCTACACCTTC
>.|TRBD1|TRBJ2-2|TRBV30
CAWSSTWDRGGTGELFF
TGTGCCTGGAGTTCCACCTGGGACAGGGGCGGCACCGGGGAGCTGTTTTTT
>.|TRBD1|TRBJ2-1|TRBV25-1
CASSKTGNSYNEQFF
TGTGCCAGCAGTAAGACAGGGAATTCCTACAATGAGCAGTTCTTC